These T cell receptor beta chains were read from a single sample in a study of molecular identifiers for immune sequencing clone quantification. From the PCR reads, TCRdb called clonotypes with MiXCR, one entry per CDR3 protein. Of a few hundred thousand distinct CDR3 sequences listed, under 25% are singletons. The sample comprised naive CD8+ T cells from blood, with Jurkat cell RNA spiked in. The receptors derive from a human donor in good health. Some libraries in this study had Jurkat cell RNA spiked in. CDR3s include the opening cysteine and the closing phenylalanine or tryptophan. A D gene is named only where the DNA matches it firmly. Part of the rows lack a size; the others show once, few, many or a class for expanded clones.

v_call	clone_size	d_call	j_call	cdr3_nt	cdr3_aa
TRBV11-2	-	-	TRBJ2-3	TGTGCCAGCAGCCGATGGGTAGCGGGCACAGATACGCAGTATTTT	CASSRWVAGTDTQYF
TRBV30	few	-	TRBJ1-1	TGTGCCTGGAGTGAATCCAGCGGCACTGAAGCTTTCTTT	CAWSESSGTEAFF
TRBV3-1	many	-	TRBJ2-3	TGTGCCAGCAGCCACAAGGGCGGATCCACAGATACGCAGTATTTT	CASSHKGGSTDTQYF
TRBV18	few	TRBD2	TRBJ2-3	TGTGCCAGCTCACCAGTACTAGCGGCCTCTAGCACAGATACGCAGTATTTT	CASSPVLAASSTDTQYF
TRBV12-3/TRBV12-4	many	-	TRBJ2-3	TGTGCCAGCAGTTCCTTAGGACAGCACACAGATACGCAGTATTTT	CASSSLGQHTDTQYF
TRBV11-2	few	-	TRBJ2-1	TGTGCCAGCAACGGACTCGTCTCCTACAATGAGCAGTTCTTC	CASNGLVSYNEQFF
TRBV7-8	many	-	TRBJ1-5	TGTGCCAGCAGCCCAAGGGGTACGGGACAGCCCCAGCATTTT	CASSPRGTGQPQHF
TRBV12-3/TRBV12-4	many	-	TRBJ1-1	TGTGCCAGCAGTTTCTATGGGTTGAACACTGAAGCTTTCTTT	CASSFYGLNTEAFF
TRBV7-9	-	-	TRBJ2-2	TGTGCCAGCAGCCACCCGATAACAGGGAACACCGGGGAGCTGGTTTTT	CASSHPITGNTGELVF
TRBV6-5	many	-	TRBJ2-3	TGTGCCAGCAGTTACGAGGGAGATACGCAGTATTTT	CASSYEGDTQYF
TRBV13	many	-	TRBJ1-1	TGTGCCAGCAGCTTAGTGGGGGGTGCTTTCTTT	CASSLVGGAFF
TRBV13	-	-	TRBJ2-5	TGTGCCAGCAGCTTAGGAGGGATTCGCCTTGAGACCCAGTACTTC	CASSLGGIRLETQYF
TRBV29-1	many	TRBD1	TRBJ1-1	TGCAGCGTTGTATTGCCAGGGACAGGGGTGAGCTCTGAAGCTTTCTTT	CSVVLPGTGVSSEAFF
TRBV6-5	many	TRBD2	TRBJ2-1	TGTGCCAGCAGTCCCCTAGCGGGGGGGTACAATGAGCAGTTCTTC	CASSPLAGGYNEQFF
TRBV11-2	-	-	TRBJ2-3	TGTGCCAGCAGCTTAGTTTCCGACCCCTTTAACACAGATACGCAGTGTTTT	CASSLVSDPFNTDTQCF
TRBV28	-	-	TRBJ2-7	TGTGCCAGCAGTCTCGGCTGGAGAGGTGACGAGCAGTACTTC	CASSLGWRGDEQYF
TRBV3-1	-	TRBD2	TRBJ2-3	TGTGCCAGCAGCCAAGGTTGGAGCGGGGGGGCGTCGCAGTATTTT	CASSQGWSGGASQYF
TRBV11-2	-	TRBD1	TRBJ1-1	TGTGCCAGCAGCTCCTCCGGGACAGGGAAGACTGAAGCTTTCTTT	CASSSSGTGKTEAFF
TRBV7-9	many	TRBD2	TRBJ2-7	TGTGCCAGCAGTATCGTAGCGGGAGCTGCTGAGCAGTACTTC	CASSIVAGAAEQYF
TRBV9	many	-	TRBJ2-7	TGTGCCAGCAGCGTAGTCCCAGGGTTTTTATACGAGCAGTACTTC	CASSVVPGFLYEQYF
TRBV5-1	few	-	TRBJ2-7	TGCGCCAGCAGCTTAATCAGAGGCTACGAGCAGTACTTC	CASSLIRGYEQYF
TRBV12-3/TRBV12-4	many	-	TRBJ2-6	TGTGCCAGCAGTTTAGACTCTGGGGCCAACGTCCTGACTTTC	CASSLDSGANVLTF
TRBV6-5	-	TRBD2	TRBJ2-7	TGTGCCAGCAGCCCCGAGGCGCTAGCGGGGGAGTACGAGCAGTACTTC	CASSPEALAGEYEQYF
TRBV27	-	TRBD1	TRBJ2-1	TGTGCCAGCAGTTCTTACGACAGGGTAAAGACCTACAATGAGCAGTTCTTC	CASSSYDRVKTYNEQFF
TRBV7-3	many	-	TRBJ2-2	TGTGCCAGCAGCACGGGACCGCCCGATCGGCTGTTTTTT	CASSTGPPDRLFF
TRBV4-1	many	-	TRBJ2-5	TGCGCCAGCAGCCAGCCAAACCGGGACCTGTTCCAAGAGACCCAGTACTTC	CASSQPNRDLFQETQYF
TRBV4-3	few	TRBD2	TRBJ2-3	TGCGCCAGCAGCCAAGTTATTGGGAGGGGAGATACGCAGTATTTT	CASSQVIGRGDTQYF
TRBV6-6	many	-	TRBJ1-5	TGTGCCAGCAGTTACGAGGCGAACCTCTATCAGCCCCAGCATTTT	CASSYEANLYQPQHF
TRBV20-1	many	-	TRBJ1-1	TGCAGTGCTAGAGGGTACGGGGCGAACACTGAAGCTTTCTTT	CSARGYGANTEAFF
TRBV5-4	many	-	TRBJ2-3	TGTGCCAGCTATCGAGGACAGCCGCTACCCTTCCCCACAGATACGCAGTATTTT	CASYRGQPLPFPTDTQYF
TRBV6-5	many	TRBD1	TRBJ1-4	TGTGCCAGCAGTTACGGGACAGGGGCTAATGAAAAACTGTTTTTT	CASSYGTGANEKLFF
TRBV29-1	many	-	TRBJ2-6	TGCAGCGTTGTACCCAGCTCTGGGGCCAACGTCCTGACTTTC	CSVVPSSGANVLTF
TRBV10-2	-	-	TRBJ1-1	TGCGCCAGCAGTCATACAGGTAACACTGAAGCTTTCTTT	CASSHTGNTEAFF
TRBV27	-	TRBD2	TRBJ2-1	TGTGCCAGCAGTTTACGGGGCGGGAGGGCCTTGAATGAGCGGTTCTTC	CASSLRGGRALNERFF
TRBV29-1	-	-	TRBJ2-7	TGCAGCGTTGAAGAGTGGGGCGAGCAGTACTTC	CSVEEWGEQYF
TRBV6-4	many	-	TRBJ2-1	TGTGCCAGCAGTGACAGTCTGAACTGGGGGTCCTACAATGAGCAGTTCTTC	CASSDSLNWGSYNEQFF
TRBV7-9	-	TRBD1	TRBJ2-5	TGTGCCAGCAGAACACCGGGACAGGAGACCTCGACCCAGTACTTC	CASRTPGQETSTQYF
TRBV28	few	-	TRBJ2-1	TGTGCCTGCAGTTTAAGGGGTAACAATGAGCAGTTCTTC	CACSLRGNNEQFF
TRBV5-5	many	TRBD1	TRBJ2-7	TGTGCCAGCAGCTTCGGGACAGGGGTCTACGAGCAGTACTTC	CASSFGTGVYEQYF
TRBV29-1	many	-	TRBJ2-2	TGCAGCGTTGCGGATCCACGTAAGAACACCGGGGAGCTGTTTTTT	CSVADPRKNTGELFF
TRBV7-9	many	-	TRBJ2-5	TGTGCCAGCAGCTCTAACAGGTTCTTGGTTGAGACCCAGTACTTC	CASSSNRFLVETQYF
TRBV6-2/TRBV6-3	-	TRBD2	TRBJ2-5	TGTGCCAGCAGTTTCGGACTAGCGGGACTCCAAGAGACCCAGTACTTC	CASSFGLAGLQETQYF
TRBV28	many	-	TRBJ2-7	TGTGCCAGCAGTGCGTGGGAGAGGACCTACGAGCAGTACTTC	CASSAWERTYEQYF
TRBV12-3/TRBV12-4	-	-	TRBJ1-5	TGTGCCAGCAGTTTGGGGGGGCGCAGTCAGCCCCAGCATTTT	CASSLGGRSQPQHF
TRBV3-1	-	-	TRBJ1-1	TGTGCCAGCAGCCAGGGCCTTTGCATAAACACTGAAGCTTTCTTT	CASSQGLCINTEAFF
TRBV19	-	-	TRBJ1-5	TGTGCCACCATGGCCGGGACAAGGGTAAGCAATCAACCCCAGCATTTT	CATMAGTRVSNQPQHF
TRBV5-6	few	-	TRBJ2-7	TGTGCCAGCAGCTTGGAGGGGCGGGGTGGGGCCTACGAGCAGTACTTC	CASSLEGRGGAYEQYF
TRBV19	few	-	TRBJ2-3	TGTGCCAGTAGTCCCTACTCCTCCGATACGCAGTATTTT	CASSPYSSDTQYF
TRBV3-1	few	TRBD2	TRBJ2-1	TGTGCCAGCAGCAAGACTAGCAGAACCTACAATGAGCAGTTCTTC	CASSKTSRTYNEQFF
TRBV4-1	many	-	TRBJ2-7	TGCGCCAGCAGCCAAGTACCACAGGGCACCTACGAGCAGTACTTC	CASSQVPQGTYEQYF
TRBV6-2/TRBV6-3	-	TRBD2	TRBJ2-3	TGTGCCAGCAGTTACCGCCGTGGCGGGGGGGCGTCAGATACGCAGTATTTT	CASSYRRGGGASDTQYF
TRBV19	many	-	TRBJ1-1	TGTGCCAGTAGTATGGGCGATCCTGAAGCTTTCTTT	CASSMGDPEAFF
TRBV12-3/TRBV12-4	many	TRBD1	TRBJ2-3	TGTGCCAGCAGTCTGTGGGACAGGGGCGCAGATACGCAGTATTTT	CASSLWDRGADTQYF
TRBV7-9	few	-	TRBJ1-1	TGTGCCAGCAGCTTAGTTCGGGGGCCCCCTGAAGCTTTCTTT	CASSLVRGPPEAFF
TRBV11-2	-	-	TRBJ2-5	TGTGCCAGCAGTCCCCCGACACGCCAAGAGACCCAGTACTTC	CASSPPTRQETQYF
TRBV27	few	-	TRBJ1-1	TGTGCCAGCAGTTTCGCCAGGGACACTGAAGCTTTCTTT	CASSFARDTEAFF